This T cell receptor beta chain was sequenced during a study of shared clonotypes between healthy human individuals. Study-wide findings and caveats: For naive CD4 cells, 4% to 5% of clonotypes were shared across a handful of donors. Naive subsets generally had larger estimated richness than memory subsets.

Here immunoSEQ multiplex PCR was the method, and the copy in TCRdb shows in-frame clones only, minus some. The profile shows 600,000 to 700,000 clones, around 73% of them singletons. Germline V lookup: CDR1 SGHRS, CDR2 YFSETQ. Germline trimming cut 0 bases from V and 10 bases from J; bases unmatched to any gene: 12. This CDR3 has 16 amino acids. A word on this clone: The target antigen is unknown.

The sequenced material came from memory CD4+ T cells sorted from blood. Subset in this sample: CD45RA-negative fraction. This chain uses TRBV5-1 with TRBJ2-1; 8 bases map to TRBD1. The TCR was taken from a woman aged 25 to 39 in good health. Written as DNA, the CDR3 is TGCGCCAGCAGCTTGGGTTTAGGACAGGGAGTAGGGGAGCAGTTCTTC. This gives the protein CASSLGLGQGVGEQFF. Looking up the rest from reference TRBV5-1 and TRBJ2-1 gives the full variable domain: KAGVTQTPRYLIKTRGQQVTLSCSPISGHRSVSWYQQTPGQGLQFLFEYFSETQRNKGNFPGRFSGRQFSNSRSEMNVSTLELGDSALYLCASSLGLGQGVGEQFFGPGTRLTVL.